One sample yielded the 26 T cell receptor beta chains listed below, sequenced in a study of T cells in Graves' hyperthyroidism and ophthalmopathy. There were TCR beta CDR3 regions amplified from RNA transcripts. The HTBI primer set served for first-round RT-PCR of the TCR CDR3. Via MiXCR, TCRdb re-called the multiplex PCR reads, giving one row per CDR3 protein. The sample has more than 150,000 distinct CDR3 sequences, approximately 15% seen once; the top ten hold under 35%. The sequenced sample consisted of blood. The receptors come from a woman aged 45-59 years with Graves' hyperthyroidism.

This clonotype has a count of ten or more. The chain joins TRBV5-6 to TRBJ2-1; D is tentatively TRBD1 or TRBD2 (6 bases each). Trimming pared 9 bases from V and 7 bases from J, leaving 23 bases between. The CDR3 runs 15 residues. In germline, CDR1 is SGHDT, CDR2 YYEEEE. The CDR3 here is CATVARGGPFNEQFF. CDR3 in DNA: TGTGCCACCGTCGCCAGGGGAGGACCCTTTAATGAGCAGTTCTTC.

This clonotype appeared many times. J is TRBJ2-7 and V is TRBV6-1; D remains ambiguous. The CDR3 sequence is 13 residues long. The ends were cut back, 2 bases at V and 0 bases at J, with 5 bases in the middle. The germline V gene encodes CDR1 MNHNS and CDR2 SASEGT. The CDR3 region has the DNA TGTGCCAGCAGTGAATCACGCTCCTACGAGCAGTACTTC. Protein: CASSESRSYEQYF.

This clonotype was seen repeatedly, ten times or more. J is TRBJ2-7 and V is TRBV7-2, with TRBD2 matching over 8 bases. CDR1 and CDR2 from the germline V gene are SGHTA and FQGNSA. Trimming removed 4 bases from V and 3 bases from J; junction bases left unmatched: 5. The CDR3 runs 14 residues. CDR3 DNA: TGTGCCAGCAGCTCTAGCGGGCCGATCTACGAGCAGTACTTC. Translation: CASSSSGPIYEQYF.

This clonotype occurred many times. The chain couples TRBV5-1 to TRBJ2-7, with D possibly being TRBD1 (5 bases). Trimming removed 2 bases at V and 7 bases at J, with 13 bases between. Germline lookup yields CDR1 SGHRS and CDR2 YFSETQ. The CDR3 length is 13 residues. CDR3 bases: TGCGCCAGCAGCTTTGACAGAGCTGGGGAGCAGTACTTC. Translation: CASSFDRAGEQYF.

This clonotype was counted a few times. The chain joins TRBV24-1 to TRBJ1-5, with TRBD1 matching 10 bases. CDR3 length equals 15 residues. V lost 4 bases and J lost 4; bases outside the gene matches: 3. Germline CDR1 and CDR2: KGHDR and SFDVKD. The CDR3 DNA reads as TGTGCCACCAGTGAGGGGACAGGGGTGAATCAGCCCCAGCATTTT. Its translation is CATSEGTGVNQPQHF.

At least ten counts were recorded for this clonotype. This chain uses TRBV7-9 with TRBJ1-2, with 8 nucleotides matching TRBD1. The germline V gene encodes CDR1 SEHNR and CDR2 FQNEAQ (reference sequence). The CDR3 runs to 13 residues. V was clipped by 5 bases and J by 8 bases; unmatched bases: 7. CDR3 loop: CASSLGQGSGYTF. The CDR3 DNA reads as TGTGCCAGCAGCCTCGGACAGGGTTCCGGCTACACCTTC.

In its sample, this clonotype was seen many times. DNA of the CDR3: TGTGCCAGCTCGATAGTAGGGCAGGGGTATCAGCCCCAGCATTTT. This gives the protein CASSIVGQGYQPQHF. V gene TRBV6-1 combines with J gene TRBJ1-5; a weak D match, TRBD1 (6 bases). Germline CDR1 and CDR2: MNHNS and SASEGT. V lost 8 bases and J lost 5, with 19 bases in between. The CDR3 contains 15 residues.

The V call is TRBV20-1, the J call TRBJ2-7; D remains unclear. The CDR3 is 14 amino acids. V was pared by 3 bases and J by 6 bases, with 18 bases between. CDR1 and CDR2 (germline): DFQATT, SNEGSKA (reference sequence). CDR3 region: CSASYRIAAGEQYF. For the CDR3, the DNA is TGCAGTGCTAGTTACCGGATTGCGGCTGGCGAGCAGTACTTC.

This chain joins TRBV5-1 and TRBJ1-4; 7 bases match TRBD1. The CDR3 sequence is 14 residues long. Germline V CDR1 and CDR2: SGHRS, YFSETQ. After removal of 4 bases from V and 7 bases from J, the junction contained 7 bases not matched to a gene. CDR3 sequence reads: CASSGRGRAEKLFF. CDR3 bases: TGCGCCAGCAGCGGAAGGGGGCGCGCTGAAAAACTGTTTTTT.

This clonotype was recorded at least ten times. This chain links TRBV29-1 with TRBJ1-6, with D unclear. V was clipped by 6 bases and J by 10 bases, with 7 bases between them. Per germline, CDR1 SQVTM and CDR2 ANQGSEA. The CDR3 runs 10 residues. CDR3 nucleotides: TGCAGCGTGTTTTGGTCACCCCTCCACTTT. It is translated as CSVFWSPLHF.

This clonotype appeared many times. The rearrangement links TRBV3-1 to TRBJ1-5; TRBD1 matches at 8 bases. Germline loops: CDR1 LGHDT, CDR2 YNNKEL (reference sequence). CDR3 length equals 15 residues. After removal of 1 base from V and 3 bases from J, the junction contained 2 bases not matched to a gene. The CDR3 here is CASSQGTGNNQPQHF. The CDR3 coding sequence is TGTGCCAGCAGCCAAGGGACAGGGAACAATCAGCCCCAGCATTTT.

The chain is built from TRBV24-1 and TRBJ2-7, with TRBD1 as a possible D gene (7 bases). The CDR3 consists of 19 residues. The germline V gene has CDR1 KGHDR and CDR2 SFDVKD. With 0 bases removed from V and 1 base from J, the gap between germline ends came to 21 bases. The CDR3 nucleotides are TGTGCCACCAGTGATTTGGGACACAGGGGTGGGCGGGATTCCTACGAGCAGTACTTC. This translates into CATSDLGHRGGRDSYEQYF.

The chain links TRBV2 to TRBJ2-2; no clear D gene. The CDR3 is 14 residues long. Germline V gene data show CDR1 as SNHLY and CDR2 as FYNNEI. V gave up 5 bases and J gave up 5 bases, with 12 bases separating them. In DNA form, the CDR3 reads TGTGCCAGCAGTTCCAGGACCCGAACCGGGGAGCTGTTTTTT. Translated: CASSSRTRTGELFF.

This clonotype was seen many times. The chain couples TRBV7-6 to TRBJ1-1; D is unresolved. The CDR3 sequence is 14 residues long. The V gene's germline CDR1 is SGHVS and CDR2 FNYEAQ. Trimming left V 2 bases short and J 1 base short, with 8 bases between. The CDR3 loop reads CASSLSPGNTEAFF. DNA for the CDR3: TGTGCCAGCAGCTTATCCCCAGGGAACACTGAAGCTTTCTTT. The whole variable domain, filled in from reference TRBV7-6 and TRBJ1-1, reads GAGVSQSPRYKVTKRGQDVALRCDPISGHVSLYWYRQALGQGPEFLTYFNYEAQQDKSGLPNDRFSAERPEGSISTLTIQRTEQRDSAMYRCASSLSPGNTEAFFGQGTRLTVV.

The table lists this clonotype with many counts. The rearrangement joins TRBV15 to TRBJ2-1; 10 nucleotides agree with TRBD1. J was trimmed by 7 bases and V by 4 bases; bases with no gene match: 4. Germline CDR1 reads LNHNV; CDR2 reads YYDKDF (reference sequence). CDR3 length equals 14 residues. CDR3 DNA sequence: TGTGCCACCAGCACTGGGACAGGGGAGAATGAGCAGTTCTTC. It encodes CATSTGTGENEQFF.

At least ten counts were recorded for this clonotype. This chain uses TRBV27 with TRBJ1-4, with D possibly TRBD1 on 6 matching bases. Between the trimmed V and J ends, which lost 5 bases and 0 bases, there was a span of 16 bases. Germline V lookup: CDR1 MNHEY, CDR2 SMNVEV (reference sequence). The CDR3 totals 17 residues. The CDR3 loop is CASSPWGGPATNEKLFF. The DNA of the CDR3 is TGTGCCAGCAGTCCGTGGGGGGGGCCGGCAACTAATGAAAAACTGTTTTTT.

The genes are TRBV30 and TRBJ1-2, with D maybe TRBD1 (5 bases). Germline V gene data show CDR1 as GTSNPN and CDR2 as SVGIG (reference sequence). Trimming pared 5 bases from V and 4 bases from J, leaving 11 bases between. The CDR3 is made up of 12 amino acids. The CDR3 loop reads CAWEGDSYGYTF. The DNA for the CDR3 is TGTGCCTGGGAAGGAGACAGCTATGGCTACACCTTC.

Comments on this clonotype: A much larger clone lies one base from this, so it may be a read error. The V gene is TRBV15, the J gene TRBJ2-6; 9 nucleotides match TRBD1. The CDR3 runs 17 residues. Germline CDR1 and CDR2: LNHNV and YYDKDF (reference sequence). This CDR3 is CATSAGTGRSEANVLTF. CDR3 DNA sequence: TGTGCCACCAGCGCCGGGACAGGGAGGTCTGAGGCCAACGTCCTGACTTTC.

This clonotype was recorded at least ten times. This chain links TRBV12-3 or TRBV12-4 with TRBJ1-1; 8 bases match TRBD1. V was pared by 3 bases and J by 0 bases, with 3 bases of the junction left unmatched. The CDR3 spans 15 residues. The DNA for the CDR3 is TGTGCCAGCAGTTTGACAGGGGTTATGAACACTGAAGCTTTCTTT. Translation gives CASSLTGVMNTEAFF.

This clonotype was seen many times. J is TRBJ1-5 and V is TRBV19; 9 positions agree with TRBD1. J lost 3 bases, V lost 5 bases, and 8 bases had no gene match. Germline CDR1 LNHDA, CDR2 SQIVND (reference sequence). This CDR3 spans 16 amino acids. CDR3 residues: CASSGPGQGPNQPQHF. Written as DNA, the CDR3 is TGTGCCAGTAGTGGTCCAGGACAGGGGCCCAATCAGCCCCAGCATTTT.

This clonotype was counted many times. V gene TRBV19 combines with J gene TRBJ2-3; D perhaps matches TRBD2 (5 bases). The V gene's germline CDR1 is LNHDA and CDR2 SQIVND (reference sequence). V lost 3 bases, J lost 7 bases, and 20 bases lay in between. The CDR3 is 16 residues long. The DNA of the CDR3 is TGTGCCAGTAGTATTTTGTTCGACGGGGTAGGAAATACGCAGTATTTT. It is translated as CASSILFDGVGNTQYF.

This clonotype has at least ten counts. The chain carries TRBV20-1 and TRBJ2-3; 8 nucleotides align to TRBD1. The CDR3 is made up of 15 amino acids. The V and J ends lost 0 bases and 1 base, in that order; junction bases with no gene match: 3. Germline lookup yields CDR1 DFQATT and CDR2 SNEGSKA (reference sequence). For the CDR3, the DNA is TGCAGTGCTAGAGACACGGGACAGGGCACAGATACGCAGTATTTT. Its protein product is CSARDTGQGTDTQYF.

This clonotype appeared many times. The junction shows a germline mismatch at one end, possibly a read error. The chain uses TRBV7-7 and TRBJ2-1; TRBD1 matches at 7 bases. The CDR3 runs to 13 residues. Germline loops: CDR1 SSHAT, CDR2 FNYEAQ (reference sequence). The CDR3 sequence: CASSLLQGNEQFF. CDR3 bases: TGTGCTAGCAGCTTATTACAGGGGAATGAGCAGTTCTTC. The whole variable domain, filled in from reference TRBV7-7 and TRBJ2-1, reads GAGVSQSPRYKVTKRGQDVTLRCDPISSHATLYWYQQALGQGPEFLTYFNYEAQPDKSGLPSDRFSAERPEGSISTLTIQRTEQRDSAMYRCASSLLQGNEQFFGPGTRLTVL.

This clonotype has ten or more counts. The chain carries TRBV6-1 and TRBJ1-4; 8 bases align to TRBD1. This CDR3 has 14 amino acids. The V gene's germline CDR1 is MNHNS and CDR2 SASEGT. V lost 5 bases, J lost 7 bases, and 6 bases stayed unmatched. This CDR3 is CASSLNRGAEKLFF. The CDR3 coding sequence is TGTGCCAGCAGTTTGAACAGGGGGGCTGAAAAACTGTTTTTT.

This clonotype was recorded at least ten times. V gene TRBV6-2 or TRBV6-3 combines with J gene TRBJ1-3; no reliable D call. Looked up from germline, CDR1 is MNHEY and CDR2 is SVGEGT. This CDR3 spans 12 amino acids. Trimming took off 8 bases at V and 0 bases at J, with 5 bases between the two ends. The CDR3 sequence is CASGRSGNTIYF. For the CDR3, the DNA is TGTGCCAGCGGTCGCTCTGGAAACACCATATATTTT.

This clonotype was recorded at least ten times. This rearrangement joins TRBV7-6 to TRBJ2-1; possibly TRBD2 for D (6 bases). V was pared by 1 base and J by 7 bases, with 8 bases between. The CDR3 loop spans 13 amino acids. From germline, CDR1 is SGHVS and CDR2 FNYEAQ. CDR3 protein: CASSLVGGNEQFF. The CDR3 bases are TGTGCCAGCAGCTTAGTGGGGGGAAATGAGCAGTTCTTC.